Listed below are T cell receptor beta chains from one sample, sequenced in a study of blood T cell repertoires in COVID-19. The assay was immunoSEQ multiplex PCR, and TCRdb's table has in-frame clones only and misses some. The profile covers about 200,000 clones, with approximately 79% appearing a single time and approximately 13% taken by the ten largest. Sequencing was done on a sample of peripheral blood. These receptors came from a man aged 50 to 59 who had recovered from COVID-19. Both conserved end residues are part of each CDR3. Fields, in order: clone size, CDR3 length, J gene, D gene, V gene, CDR3 protein, CDR3 DNA. The D gene is left open where the match is weak. The size field is filled for only some rows; it gives once, few, many or a size class.

clone size: -; CDR3 length: 19; J gene: TRBJ2-2; D gene: TRBD1; V gene: TRBV7-8; CDR3 protein: CASSSGHSGQGVSPGELFF; CDR3 DNA: TGTGCCAGCAGCTCAGGTCACTCGGGACAGGGGGTGTCCCCCGGGGAGCTGTTTTTT
clone size: -; CDR3 length: 14; J gene: TRBJ1-5; D gene: TRBD1; V gene: TRBV3-1/TRBV3-2; CDR3 protein: CASSRTGGNQPQHF; CDR3 DNA: TGTGCCAGCAGCCGTACAGGGGGAAATCAGCCCCAGCATTTT
clone size: -; CDR3 length: 17; J gene: TRBJ1-2; D gene: TRBD1; V gene: TRBV15; CDR3 protein: CATSDPGGSGQNYGYTF; CDR3 DNA: TGTGCCACCAGCGATCCTGGCGGGTCGGGACAGAACTATGGCTACACCTTC
clone size: -; CDR3 length: 16; J gene: TRBJ1-5; D gene: -; V gene: TRBV19; CDR3 protein: CASSILRPEGNQPQHF; CDR3 DNA: TGTGCCAGTAGTATTCTTCGACCGGAGGGAAATCAGCCCCAGCATTTT
clone size: -; CDR3 length: 16; J gene: TRBJ2-5; D gene: TRBD2; V gene: TRBV5-6; CDR3 protein: CASSLGTSGLQETQYF; CDR3 DNA: TGTGCCAGCAGCTTGGGGACTAGCGGGTTACAAGAGACCCAGTACTTC
clone size: -; CDR3 length: 16; J gene: TRBJ2-3; D gene: -; V gene: TRBV27; CDR3 protein: CASSLFGQGWADTQYF; CDR3 DNA: TGTGCCAGCAGTTTATTTGGCCAGGGGTGGGCAGATACGCAGTATTTT
clone size: -; CDR3 length: 13; J gene: TRBJ1-4; D gene: -; V gene: TRBV29-1; CDR3 protein: CSVGLTRGEKLFF; CDR3 DNA: TGCAGCGTTGGATTGACCAGAGGTGAAAAACTGTTTTTT
clone size: -; CDR3 length: 15; J gene: TRBJ2-5; D gene: -; V gene: TRBV11-3; CDR3 protein: CASSLGLSGSETQYF; CDR3 DNA: TGTGCCAGCAGCTTAGGATTGTCAGGGTCGGAGACCCAGTACTTC
clone size: few; CDR3 length: 13; J gene: TRBJ1-2; D gene: TRBD1; V gene: TRBV3-1/TRBV3-2; CDR3 protein: CASSPDRGGGYTF; CDR3 DNA: TGTGCCAGCAGCCCAGACAGGGGCGGTGGCTACACCTTC
clone size: -; CDR3 length: 9; J gene: TRBJ2-7; D gene: -; V gene: TRBV5-1; CDR3 protein: CGKSHEQYF; CDR3 DNA: TGCGGCAAGAGCCACGAGCAGTACTTC
clone size: -; CDR3 length: 19; J gene: TRBJ2-1; D gene: TRBD2; V gene: TRBV15; CDR3 protein: CATSRSDWGGLVGYNEQFF; CDR3 DNA: TGTGCCACCAGCAGATCGGACTGGGGGGGACTAGTCGGATACAATGAGCAGTTCTTC
clone size: -; CDR3 length: 15; J gene: TRBJ2-7; D gene: TRBD2; V gene: TRBV19; CDR3 protein: CASTLTSGGPYEQYF; CDR3 DNA: TGTGCCAGTACCCTCACTAGCGGAGGGCCCTACGAGCAGTACTTC
clone size: -; CDR3 length: 15; J gene: TRBJ2-5; D gene: -; V gene: TRBV18; CDR3 protein: CASSPLWESQETQYF; CDR3 DNA: TGTGCCAGCTCACCACTCTGGGAGAGTCAAGAGACCCAGTACTTC
clone size: many; CDR3 length: 14; J gene: TRBJ1-2; D gene: -; V gene: TRBV7-9; CDR3 protein: CASSLSQGVDGYTF; CDR3 DNA: TGTGCCAGCAGCTTATCGCAGGGCGTGGATGGCTACACCTTC
clone size: -; CDR3 length: 15; J gene: TRBJ2-7; D gene: TRBD2; V gene: TRBV6-7; CDR3 protein: CASSSGLAGSYEQYF; CDR3 DNA: TGTGCCAGCAGTTCGGGACTAGCGGGTTCCTACGAGCAGTACTTC
clone size: few; CDR3 length: 13; J gene: TRBJ2-3; D gene: -; V gene: TRBV6-4; CDR3 protein: CASSDRETDTQYF; CDR3 DNA: TGTGCCAGCAGTGACCGGGAGACAGATACGCAGTATTTT
clone size: -; CDR3 length: 15; J gene: TRBJ1-2; D gene: TRBD1; V gene: TRBV7-8; CDR3 protein: CASSLIRNRGYGYTF; CDR3 DNA: TGTGCCAGCAGCTTGATTCGGAACAGGGGGTATGGCTACACCTTC
clone size: -; CDR3 length: 13; J gene: TRBJ2-5; D gene: -; V gene: TRBV30; CDR3 protein: CACNRGSEETQYF; CDR3 DNA: TGTGCCTGTAATAGGGGGAGTGAAGAGACCCAGTACTTC
clone size: few; CDR3 length: 21; J gene: TRBJ2-2; D gene: TRBD1; V gene: TRBV5-1; CDR3 protein: CASSLRRGQGAFFSNTGELFF; CDR3 DNA: TGCGCCAGCAGCTTGAGGAGGGGACAGGGGGCTTTTTTTTCGAACACCGGGGAGCTGTTTTTT
clone size: -; CDR3 length: 14; J gene: TRBJ1-1; D gene: -; V gene: TRBV18; CDR3 protein: CASSVTGYNTEAFF; CDR3 DNA: TGTGCCAGCTCAGTAACAGGGTACAACACTGAAGCTTTCTTT
clone size: -; CDR3 length: 14; J gene: TRBJ1-5; D gene: -; V gene: TRBV28; CDR3 protein: CASRQTGSNQPQHF; CDR3 DNA: TGTGCCAGCAGACAAACAGGGAGCAATCAGCCCCAGCATTTT
clone size: -; CDR3 length: 17; J gene: TRBJ2-6; D gene: TRBD2; V gene: TRBV18; CDR3 protein: CASSPGLVGTGANVLTF; CDR3 DNA: TGTGCCAGCTCACCGGGACTAGTGGGAACTGGGGCCAACGTCCTGACTTTC
clone size: -; CDR3 length: 14; J gene: TRBJ2-5; D gene: TRBD1; V gene: TRBV19; CDR3 protein: CASSIDRGQGTQYF; CDR3 DNA: TGTGCCAGTAGTATCGACAGGGGGCAGGGGACCCAGTACTTC
clone size: -; CDR3 length: 16; J gene: TRBJ2-5; D gene: -; V gene: TRBV5-1; CDR3 protein: CASSRWGDRGQETQYF; CDR3 DNA: TGCGCCAGCAGCCGGTGGGGGGACCGGGGCCAAGAGACCCAGTACTTC
clone size: -; CDR3 length: 15; J gene: TRBJ1-3; D gene: -; V gene: TRBV19; CDR3 protein: CASSISVESGNTIYF; CDR3 DNA: TGTGCCAGTAGTATAAGTGTCGAGTCCGGAAACACCATATATTTT
clone size: -; CDR3 length: 14; J gene: TRBJ2-7; D gene: TRBD2; V gene: TRBV20-1; CDR3 protein: CSASSGLAGDSQYF; CDR3 DNA: TGCAGTGCTAGTTCAGGACTAGCGGGAGATTCGCAGTACTTC
clone size: -; CDR3 length: 14; J gene: TRBJ2-7; D gene: TRBD1; V gene: TRBV6-5; CDR3 protein: CASRDRQGSYEQYF; CDR3 DNA: TGTGCCAGCAGAGACCGACAGGGAAGCTACGAGCAGTACTTC
clone size: -; CDR3 length: 18; J gene: TRBJ1-1; D gene: -; V gene: TRBV7-9; CDR3 protein: CASSLGDFRGTKNTEAFF; CDR3 DNA: TGTGCCAGCAGCTTAGGTGATTTCAGGGGTACAAAGAACACTGAAGCTTTCTTT
clone size: -; CDR3 length: 14; J gene: TRBJ2-5; D gene: TRBD1; V gene: TRBV6-5; CDR3 protein: CASRTRGGAETQYF; CDR3 DNA: TGTGCCAGCAGGACCCGAGGGGGCGCAGAGACCCAGTACTTC
clone size: many; CDR3 length: 14; J gene: TRBJ2-3; D gene: -; V gene: TRBV6-2/TRBV6-3; CDR3 protein: CASSYVQATDTQYF; CDR3 DNA: TGTGCCAGCAGTTACGTGCAGGCCACAGATACGCAGTATTTT
clone size: -; CDR3 length: 11; J gene: TRBJ1-2; D gene: -; V gene: TRBV20-1; CDR3 protein: CSGPDNYGYTF; CDR3 DNA: TGCAGTGGCCCAGATAACTATGGCTACACCTTC
clone size: -; CDR3 length: 14; J gene: TRBJ2-7; D gene: -; V gene: TRBV19; CDR3 protein: CASRPGQSSYEQYF; CDR3 DNA: TGTGCCAGTAGGCCAGGACAGAGCTCCTACGAGCAGTACTTC
clone size: once; CDR3 length: 16; J gene: TRBJ1-2; D gene: TRBD1; V gene: TRBV25-1; CDR3 protein: CASSPIDRALSYGYTF; CDR3 DNA: TGTGCCAGCAGCCCTATCGACAGGGCATTGTCATATGGCTACACCTTC
clone size: -; CDR3 length: 13; J gene: TRBJ1-6; D gene: TRBD1; V gene: TRBV6-5; CDR3 protein: CASGDREDSPLHF; CDR3 DNA: TGTGCCAGCGGGGACAGGGAGGATTCACCCCTCCACTTT
clone size: -; CDR3 length: 16; J gene: TRBJ2-5; D gene: TRBD2; V gene: TRBV19; CDR3 protein: CASSPGSAGVRETQYF; CDR3 DNA: TGTGCCAGTAGCCCTGGGTCAGCGGGAGTTCGGGAGACCCAGTACTTC
clone size: -; CDR3 length: 17; J gene: TRBJ1-1; D gene: -; V gene: TRBV25-1; CDR3 protein: CASSPYPGRGGVTEAFF; CDR3 DNA: TGTGCCAGCAGTCCCTATCCCGGGAGGGGAGGCGTGACTGAAGCTTTCTTT
clone size: -; CDR3 length: 17; J gene: TRBJ2-1; D gene: TRBD2; V gene: TRBV7-2; CDR3 protein: CASSPRLAGGSLDEQFF; CDR3 DNA: TGTGCCAGCAGCCCCCGACTAGCGGGAGGCTCCCTCGATGAGCAGTTCTTC
clone size: -; CDR3 length: 15; J gene: TRBJ1-5; D gene: -; V gene: TRBV5-1; CDR3 protein: CASSLGLGPTQPQHF; CDR3 DNA: TGCGCCAGCAGCTTGGGGTTGGGGCCCACTCAGCCCCAGCATTTT
clone size: -; CDR3 length: 14; J gene: TRBJ2-3; D gene: -; V gene: TRBV7-3; CDR3 protein: CASSLISSTDTQYF; CDR3 DNA: TGTGCCAGCAGCTTAATTTCTAGCACAGATACGCAGTATTTT
clone size: once; CDR3 length: 14; J gene: TRBJ1-2; D gene: -; V gene: TRBV30; CDR3 protein: CAWRVGVRGYGYTF; CDR3 DNA: TGTGCCTGGAGGGTCGGGGTTCGAGGCTATGGCTACACCTTC
clone size: -; CDR3 length: 14; J gene: TRBJ2-1; D gene: -; V gene: TRBV30; CDR3 protein: CAWSVWTAYNEQFF; CDR3 DNA: TGTGCCTGGAGTGTTTGGACAGCTTACAATGAGCAGTTCTTC
clone size: once; CDR3 length: 16; J gene: TRBJ2-3; D gene: TRBD2; V gene: TRBV7-8; CDR3 protein: CASSGSGGLAENTQYF; CDR3 DNA: TGTGCCAGCAGCGGGAGCGGGGGACTAGCGGAAAATACGCAGTATTTT
clone size: once; CDR3 length: 14; J gene: TRBJ1-2; D gene: -; V gene: TRBV27; CDR3 protein: CASSPLDSGYGYTF; CDR3 DNA: TGTGCCAGCAGTCCCCTGGATAGCGGCTATGGCTACACCTTC
clone size: -; CDR3 length: 16; J gene: TRBJ1-2; D gene: -; V gene: TRBV18; CDR3 protein: CASSPGLDKPNYGYTF; CDR3 DNA: TGTGCCAGCTCACCTGGTCTGGACAAACCTAACTATGGCTACACCTTC
clone size: once; CDR3 length: 13; J gene: TRBJ1-2; D gene: TRBD1; V gene: TRBV19; CDR3 protein: CASTSRDRVSYTF; CDR3 DNA: TGTGCCAGTACCAGCCGGGACAGGGTCAGCTACACCTTC
clone size: -; CDR3 length: 14; J gene: TRBJ2-5; D gene: TRBD1; V gene: TRBV29-1; CDR3 protein: CSGRDRGREETQYF; CDR3 DNA: TGCAGCGGCCGAGACAGGGGGAGGGAAGAGACCCAGTACTTC
clone size: -; CDR3 length: 14; J gene: TRBJ2-7; D gene: -; V gene: TRBV11-2; CDR3 protein: CASSLVGQGGEQYF; CDR3 DNA: TGTGCCAGCAGCTTAGTCGGGCAGGGTGGCGAGCAGTACTTC
clone size: -; CDR3 length: 16; J gene: TRBJ2-1; D gene: -; V gene: TRBV7-2; CDR3 protein: CASSSSSVLSYNEQFF; CDR3 DNA: TGTGCCAGCAGCTCATCTAGCGTTCTTTCCTACAATGAGCAGTTCTTC
clone size: few; CDR3 length: 13; J gene: TRBJ2-4; D gene: -; V gene: TRBV12-3/TRBV12-4; CDR3 protein: CASSFGQRNIQYF; CDR3 DNA: TGTGCCAGCAGTTTCGGACAAAGGAACATTCAGTACTTC
clone size: -; CDR3 length: 15; J gene: TRBJ2-7; D gene: TRBD2; V gene: TRBV2; CDR3 protein: CASTDLSGPAYEQYF; CDR3 DNA: TGTGCCAGCACCGACCTTAGCGGGCCTGCCTACGAGCAGTACTTC
clone size: -; CDR3 length: 12; J gene: TRBJ2-3; D gene: -; V gene: TRBV29-1; CDR3 protein: CSVWVGGDTQYF; CDR3 DNA: TGCAGCGTTTGGGTGGGGGGAGATACGCAGTATTTT